The 30 T cell receptor beta chains below all came from one sample that was sequenced in a study of identical twins. Each CDR3 protein gets one entry after TCRdb re-called the 5' RACE reads with MiXCR. The sample has about 470,000 distinct CDR3 sequences; around 24% are singletons. Separately, the same data were catalogued under a study of T cells expressing NK-cell markers.

The sample consisted of CD4+ T cells sorted from blood. All receptors come from a young woman in good health.

This clonotype was seen only a few times. The gene calls are TRBV12-3 or TRBV12-4 and TRBJ2-7, with TRBD1 as a possible D gene (6 bases). Trimming removed 5 bases at V and 0 bases at J, with 11 bases between. This CDR3 region has 14 residues. CDR3 nucleotides: TGTGCCAGCAGTGACCGGGACACCTCCTACGAGCAGTACTTC. It yields the protein CASSDRDTSYEQYF.

J is TRBJ2-2 and V is TRBV18, with D uncertain. V was clipped by 3 bases and J by 4 bases, with 12 bases between them. CDR1 KGHSH and CDR2 LQKENI come from the germline V gene. The CDR3 extends over 15 amino acids. The CDR3 bases are TGTGCCAGCTCACCGTTCAAGGCTGGCACCGGGGAGCTGTTTTTT. It yields the protein CASSPFKAGTGELFF. Complete variable domain (other parts from reference TRBV18 and TRBJ2-2): NAGVMQNPRHLVRRRGQEARLRCSPMKGHSHVYWYRQLPEEGLKFMVYLQKENIIDESGMPKERFSAEFPKEGPSILRIQQVVRGDSAAYFCASSPFKAGTGELFFGEGSRLTVL.

This clonotype was picked up a small number of times. The gene calls are TRBV12-3 or TRBV12-4 and TRBJ2-5; maybe TRBD1 (6 bases). CDR3 length: 15 amino acids. The V end lost 6 bases, the J end lost 2 bases, and 16 bases lay between the germline ends. The CDR3 here is CASSRGRGNQETQYF. The CDR3, as DNA: TGTGCCAGCAGCCGGGGTAGGGGGAATCAAGAGACCCAGTACTTC.

This clonotype showed up just a few times. The genes are TRBV6-1 and TRBJ2-7, with 7 bases that match TRBD2. V lost 6 bases and J lost 2; bases outside the gene matches: 13. Per the germline V gene, CDR1 is MNHNS and CDR2 is SASEGT. The CDR3 runs to 16 residues. CDR3 DNA: TGTGCCAGCAGCCCACATGTGGCGGGAGTAACCTACGAGCAGTACTTC. Residues: CASSPHVAGVTYEQYF.

This chain's CDR3 is CSAARTGEDEQYF. CDR3 sequence (DNA): TGCAGTGCTGCCCGGACAGGGGAGGACGAGCAGTACTTC. The rearrangement uses TRBV20-1 and TRBJ2-7, with 9 positions matching TRBD1. This CDR3 comprises 13 residues. The V and J ends lost 5 bases and 5 bases, in that order; junction bases with no gene match: 7. The germline V gene has CDR1 DFQATT and CDR2 SNEGSKA (reference sequence).

This clonotype has a handful of counts. V and J are TRBV5-1 and TRBJ2-2; 10 nucleotides align to TRBD2. Germline V gene sequence: CDR1 SGHRS, CDR2 YFSETQ. The CDR3 length is 18 residues. V was clipped by 4 bases and J by 6 bases; unmatched bases: 15. The chain's CDR3 is CASSPIAGGPGIAGELFF. CDR3 nucleotides: TGCGCCAGCAGCCCGATAGCGGGAGGCCCCGGGATCGCCGGGGAGCTGTTTTTT.

This chain joins TRBV3-1 and TRBJ2-7; the match to TRBD1 covers 9 bases. Looked up from germline, CDR1 is LGHDT and CDR2 is YNNKEL (reference sequence). V lost 2 bases and J lost 4; bases outside the gene matches: 12. There are 17 residues in the CDR3. The CDR3 DNA reads as TGTGCCAGCAGCCAACGACCCGGGACAGGGAAGGAGTACGAGCAGTACTTC. Encoded protein: CASSQRPGTGKEYEQYF.

V gene TRBV20-1 combines with J gene TRBJ2-7; the match to TRBD2 covers 8 bases. The CDR3 runs 12 residues. CDR1 DFQATT and CDR2 SNEGSKA come from the germline V gene (reference sequence). With 3 bases clipped from V and 3 bases from J, the junction kept 1 base outside the gene matches. CDR3 in amino acids: CSASGRDYEQYF. CDR3 coding DNA: TGCAGTGCTAGCGGGAGGGACTACGAGCAGTACTTC.

J is TRBJ2-1 and V is TRBV5-4; 14 nucleotides align to TRBD2. V trimming: 4 bases; J trimming: 7 bases; junction bases outside the gene matches: 4. The CDR3 has 15 amino acids. Germline V gene data show CDR1 as SGHNT and CDR2 as YYREEE (reference sequence). CDR3 nucleotides: TGTGCCAGCAGCCCGACTAGCGGGAGGGTTAATGAGCAGTTCTTC. It yields the protein CASSPTSGRVNEQFF.

V usage is TRBV7-2 and J usage is TRBJ2-1, with TRBD1 identical over 7 bases. CDR1 is SGHTA and CDR2 is FQGNSA in the germline V gene. The CDR3 has 15 amino acids. With V trimmed by 5 bases and J by 7 bases, 11 bases remained unmatched. CDR3 residues: CASSLRRDRVNEQFF. The CDR3 nucleotides are TGTGCCAGCAGCCTAAGAAGGGACAGAGTTAATGAGCAGTTCTTC.

The J gene is TRBJ1-2, the V gene TRBV4-3; D not certain. Germline assignment: CDR1 LGHNA and CDR2 YSLEER. V shed 0 bases and J shed 10 bases, with 15 bases lying between them. CDR3 size: 14 residues. CDR3 nucleotides: TGCGCCAGCAGCCAAGAGGGAAGGAGTGGTGACTACACCTTC. Translation: CASSQEGRSGDYTF.

This clonotype was seen more than once but under ten times. The chain employs TRBV20-1 and TRBJ2-5; 7 positions agree with TRBD1. V trimming: 4 bases; J trimming: 4 bases; junction bases outside the gene matches: 9. The CDR3 consists of 14 residues. In germline, CDR1 is DFQATT, CDR2 SNEGSKA (reference sequence). The CDR3 is CSAKDRVGRETQYF. Here the CDR3 DNA reads TGCAGTGCTAAAGACAGGGTTGGACGAGAGACCCAGTACTTC.

The V call is TRBV9, the J call TRBJ2-6, with 8 bases lining up with TRBD1. Germline CDR1 is SGDLS and CDR2 is YYNGEE. The CDR3 contains 16 residues. Trimming removed 4 bases from V and 4 bases from J; junction bases left unmatched: 7. CDR3 sequence reads: CASSFSRGPGANVLTF. In DNA form, the CDR3 reads TGTGCCAGCAGCTTCAGCAGGGGGCCAGGGGCCAACGTCCTGACTTTC.

In its sample, this clonotype was seen a few times. The chain links TRBV27 to TRBJ1-1; D is perhaps TRBD1 (6 bases). The V end lost 6 bases, the J end lost 6 bases, and 14 bases lay between the germline ends. Germline loops: CDR1 MNHEY, CDR2 SMNVEV (reference sequence). The CDR3 consists of 13 residues. The CDR3 nucleotides read TGTGCCAGCAGGACCACAGGGTCGGCTGAAGCTTTCTTT. The encoded protein is CASRTTGSAEAFF.

This clonotype has more than one count but fewer than ten. This chain joins TRBV15 and TRBJ2-5; D uncertain. This CDR3 is 13 amino acids long. Germline V CDR1 and CDR2: LNHNV, YYDKDF (reference sequence). V was trimmed by 0 bases and J by 5 bases, leaving 7 bases between them. CDR3 loop: CATSRDAQETQYF. In nucleotides, the CDR3 is TGTGCCACCAGCAGAGATGCCCAGGAGACCCAGTACTTC.

This clonotype was seen a few times. The chain combines TRBV20-1 with TRBJ2-1; possibly TRBD1 or TRBD2 for D (5 bases each). In germline, CDR1 is DFQATT, CDR2 SNEGSKA (reference sequence). Trimming pared 6 bases from V and 10 bases from J, leaving 16 bases between. This CDR3 contains 12 residues. As DNA, the CDR3 is TGCAGTGCGCCGGGGCAGGGTATGGAGCAGTTCTTC. This encodes CSAPGQGMEQFF.

In this sample, this clonotype turned up a few times. This rearrangement joins TRBV12-3 or TRBV12-4 to TRBJ1-2; D may be TRBD1 (5 bases). CDR3 size: 14 residues. Trimming took off 6 bases at V and 8 bases at J, with 19 bases between the two ends. The DNA for the CDR3 is TGTGCCAGCAGCTGGGTGGTGCATAGGGGCGGCTACACCTTC. Encoded protein: CASSWVVHRGGYTF.

The chain joins TRBV20-1 to TRBJ2-7, with D possibly being TRBD1 (6 bases). The germline gives CDR1 DFQATT, CDR2 SNEGSKA (reference sequence). The CDR3 spans 12 residues. The V and J ends lost 3 bases and 5 bases respectively, with 11 bases between them. The CDR3 sequence is CSARITGNEQYF. In DNA, the CDR3 is TGCAGTGCTAGGATTACAGGGAACGAGCAGTACTTC.

The chain combines TRBV11-3 with TRBJ1-1; D not resolved. V lost 6 bases to trimming and J lost 9 bases, with 20 bases between them. Germline lookup yields CDR1 SGHNT and CDR2 YENEEA. This CDR3 comprises 14 residues. Written as DNA, the CDR3 is TGTGCCAGCAGACCATCGGCGCCGACCGGAAAAGCTTTCTTT. Amino acids: CASRPSAPTGKAFF.

The CDR3 loop reads CASSLWDNEKLFF. CDR3 nucleotide sequence: TGTGCCAGCAGCTTATGGGATAATGAAAAACTGTTTTTT. The chain has TRBV7-2 and TRBJ1-4; unclear D gene. Germline-derived CDR1 and CDR2 are SGHTA and FQGNSA. V was shortened by 2 bases and J by 4 bases, with 5 bases between the two germline ends. CDR3 size: 13 residues.

This clonotype was observed a handful of times. This rearrangement joins TRBV5-5 to TRBJ2-1; TRBD2 aligns across 8 bases. Germline V gives CDR1 SGHKS, CDR2 YYEKEE (reference sequence). The ends lost 4 bases at V and 10 bases at J; junction bases unmatched: 16. This CDR3 region has 16 residues. The CDR3 protein is CASSKWVREGRGEQFF. CDR3 bases: TGTGCCAGCAGCAAATGGGTCCGGGAGGGCCGGGGGGAGCAGTTCTTC. Looking up the rest from reference TRBV5-5 and TRBJ2-1 gives the full variable domain: DAGVTQSPTHLIKTRGQQVTLRCSPISGHKSVSWYQQVLGQGPQFIFQYYEKEERGRGNFPDRFSARQFPNYSSELNVNALLLGDSALYLCASSKWVREGRGEQFFGPGTRLTVL.

This clonotype was observed a handful of times. The rearrangement joins TRBV15 to TRBJ2-2; no definite D call. Germline CDR1 and CDR2: LNHNV and YYDKDF (reference sequence). The CDR3 loop spans 16 amino acids. Trimming cost V 3 bases and J 5 bases, with 16 bases left between them. The CDR3 protein is CATSRVVGVRTGELFF. Written as DNA, the CDR3 is TGTGCCACCAGCAGGGTTGTAGGAGTACGGACCGGGGAGCTGTTTTTT. The full variable domain, with the rest looked up from reference TRBV15 and TRBJ2-2, is DAMVIQNPRYQVTQFGKPVTLSCSQTLNHNVMYWYQQKSSQAPKLLFHYYDKDFNNEADTPDNFQSRRPNTSFCFLDIRSPGLGDTAMYLCATSRVVGVRTGELFFGEGSRLTVL.

The table lists this clonotype with a few counts. This chain links TRBV11-2 with TRBJ2-3; 11 nucleotides line up with TRBD2. Trimming cost V 1 base and J 0 bases; bases outside gene matches: 12. CDR3 length equals 20 residues. Germline lookup yields CDR1 SGHAT and CDR2 FQNNGV. CDR3 region: CASSLGDTSGGPVSTDTQYF. As DNA, the CDR3 is TGTGCCAGCAGCTTAGGGGATACTAGCGGGGGTCCAGTTAGCACAGATACGCAGTATTTT.

This clonotype was counted many times. V usage is TRBV29-1 and J usage is TRBJ1-2; a possible D gene is TRBD1 (6 bases). From germline, CDR1 is SQVTM and CDR2 ANQGSEA. The CDR3 is made up of 11 amino acids. V dropped 7 bases and J dropped 6 bases, with 12 bases sitting between them. In DNA, the CDR3 is TGCAGCGGTACCTCAGGGGATGGCTACACCTTC. Translation gives CSGTSGDGYTF.

This sequence joins TRBV18 and TRBJ1-1; D remains ambiguous. The CDR3 is 15 amino acids. V was cut by 6 bases and J by 0 bases, with 14 bases left in between. Germline V gives CDR1 KGHSH, CDR2 LQKENI. The CDR3 DNA reads as TGTGCCAGCTCGGGCAGGTCTGGGTTGAACACTGAAGCTTTCTTT. This encodes CASSGRSGLNTEAFF.

The table lists this clonotype with a few counts. J is TRBJ1-1 and V is TRBV5-1, with D perhaps matching TRBD1 (5 bases). Per germline, CDR1 SGHRS and CDR2 YFSETQ. V lost 5 bases and J lost 3, with 11 bases in between. The CDR3 runs 13 residues. The CDR3 loop is CASSPGMDTEAFF. The DNA of the CDR3 is TGCGCCAGCAGTCCAGGGATGGACACTGAAGCTTTCTTT.

This clonotype was seen a single time. The chain links TRBV7-9 to TRBJ2-4; no reliable D call. The length of the CDR3 is 15 residues. V lost 2 bases and J lost 0, with 8 bases in between. Germline V CDR1 and CDR2: SEHNR, FQNEAQ (reference sequence). CDR3 protein: CASSLSTLAKNIQYF. DNA of the CDR3: TGTGCCAGCAGCTTATCGACCCTAGCCAAAAACATTCAGTACTTC. Full variable domain (outside the CDR3, taken from reference TRBV7-9 and TRBJ2-4): DTGVSQNPRHKITKRGQNVTFRCDPISEHNRLYWYRQTLGQGPEFLTYFQNEAQLEKSRLLSDRFSAERPKGSFSTLEIQRTEQGDSAMYLCASSLSTLAKNIQYFGAGTRLSVL.

This clonotype was seen a handful of times. This chain connects TRBV20-1 to TRBJ2-7; D tentatively reads TRBD1 or TRBD2 (5 bases each). The germline V gene has CDR1 DFQATT and CDR2 SNEGSKA (reference sequence). Deletions cut 6 bases from V and 2 bases from J, with 17 bases between. There are 14 residues in the CDR3. CDR3 region: CSAIWSGTPYEQYF. CDR3 sequence (DNA): TGCAGTGCCATATGGTCAGGGACCCCCTACGAGCAGTACTTC.

The chain has TRBV5-1 and TRBJ2-3; TRBD2 agrees at 9 bases. Germline lookup yields CDR1 SGHRS and CDR2 YFSETQ. The CDR3 covers 15 residues. Unmatched junction bases numbered 5, after V lost 4 bases and J lost 2 bases. The CDR3 loop reads CASSPTSGNTDTQYF. CDR3 bases: TGCGCCAGCAGCCCGACTAGCGGAAACACAGATACGCAGTATTTT.

The V and J genes are TRBV6-5 and TRBJ1-6; D remains unclear. Deletions cut 2 bases from V and 7 bases from J, with 6 bases between. This CDR3 spans 13 amino acids. Germline V CDR1 and CDR2: MNHEY, SVGAGI. DNA of the CDR3: TGTGCCAGCAGTTACGCCCTAAATTCACCCCTCCACTTT. Amino acid sequence: CASSYALNSPLHF.